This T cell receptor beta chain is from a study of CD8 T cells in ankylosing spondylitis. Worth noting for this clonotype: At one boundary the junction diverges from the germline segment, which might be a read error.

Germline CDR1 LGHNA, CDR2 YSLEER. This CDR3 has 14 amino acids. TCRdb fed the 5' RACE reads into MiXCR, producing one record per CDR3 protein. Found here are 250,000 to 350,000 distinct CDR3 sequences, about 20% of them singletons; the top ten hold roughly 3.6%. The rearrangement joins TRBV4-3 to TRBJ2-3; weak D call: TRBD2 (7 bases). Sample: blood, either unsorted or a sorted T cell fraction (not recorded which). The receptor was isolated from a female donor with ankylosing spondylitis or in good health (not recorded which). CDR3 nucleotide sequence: TGCCCCAGCAGCCAAGACCGGGGGGCTGATACGCAGTATTTT. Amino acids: CPSSQDRGADTQYF.